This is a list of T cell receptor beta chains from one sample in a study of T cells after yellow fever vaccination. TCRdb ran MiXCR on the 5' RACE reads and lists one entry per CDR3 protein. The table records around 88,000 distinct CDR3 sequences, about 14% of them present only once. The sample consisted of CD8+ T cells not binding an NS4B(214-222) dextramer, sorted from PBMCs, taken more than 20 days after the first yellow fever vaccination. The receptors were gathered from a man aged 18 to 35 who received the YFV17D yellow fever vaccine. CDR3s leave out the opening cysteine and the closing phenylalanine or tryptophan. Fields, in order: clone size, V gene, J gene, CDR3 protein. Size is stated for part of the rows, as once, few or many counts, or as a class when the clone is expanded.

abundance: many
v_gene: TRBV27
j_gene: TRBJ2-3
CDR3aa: ASSLNPAGGPNTQY

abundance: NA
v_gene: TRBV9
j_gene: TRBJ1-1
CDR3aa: ASSPSTLGQGEAF

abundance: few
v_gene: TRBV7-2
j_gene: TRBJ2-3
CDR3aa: ASSLEAGGTDTQY

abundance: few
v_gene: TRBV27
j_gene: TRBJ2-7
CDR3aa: ASRKAGGSYEQY

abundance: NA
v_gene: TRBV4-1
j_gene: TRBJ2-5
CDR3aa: ASSQDPGLAQETQY

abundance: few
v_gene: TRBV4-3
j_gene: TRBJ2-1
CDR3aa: ASSPGKASFYNEQF

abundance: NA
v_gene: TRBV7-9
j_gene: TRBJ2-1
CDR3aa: ASSSNRDAYNEQF

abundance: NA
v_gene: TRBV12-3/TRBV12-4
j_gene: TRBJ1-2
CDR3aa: ASSHGTGPGYT

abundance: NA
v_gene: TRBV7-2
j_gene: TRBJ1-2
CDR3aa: ASSLAGQSWRVLNYGYT

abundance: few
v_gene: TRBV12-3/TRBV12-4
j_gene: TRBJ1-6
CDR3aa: ASKDREGWGNSPLH

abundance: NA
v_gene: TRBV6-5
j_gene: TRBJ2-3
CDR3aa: ASSTSEAWGTDTQY

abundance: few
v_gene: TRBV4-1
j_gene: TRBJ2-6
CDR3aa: ASSQVGKVLT

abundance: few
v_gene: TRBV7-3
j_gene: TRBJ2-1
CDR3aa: ASSLYEAGPGNEQF

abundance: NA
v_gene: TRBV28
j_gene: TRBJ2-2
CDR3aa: ASRINRGKIRELF

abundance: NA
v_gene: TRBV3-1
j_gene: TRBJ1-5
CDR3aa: ASSHPNQPQH

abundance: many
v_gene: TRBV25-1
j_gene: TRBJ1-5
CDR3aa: ASSETNSWSNQPQH

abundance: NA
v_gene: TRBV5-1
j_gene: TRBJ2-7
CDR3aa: ASSIKAGSYEQY

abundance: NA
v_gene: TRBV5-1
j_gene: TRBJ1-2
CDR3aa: ASSLGGYYGYT

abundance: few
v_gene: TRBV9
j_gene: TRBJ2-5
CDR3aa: ASSVGSGGLQTQY

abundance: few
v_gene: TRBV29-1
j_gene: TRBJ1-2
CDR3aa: SVPWDGYYGYT

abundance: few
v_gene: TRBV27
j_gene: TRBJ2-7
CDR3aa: ASSTLYGQGKSSYEQY

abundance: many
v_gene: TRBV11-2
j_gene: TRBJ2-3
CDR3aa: ASSKGLAARAQY

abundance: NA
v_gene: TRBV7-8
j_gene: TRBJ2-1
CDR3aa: ASSLTAPRLREQF

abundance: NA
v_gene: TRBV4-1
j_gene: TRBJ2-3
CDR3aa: ASSQVASGEFTDTQY

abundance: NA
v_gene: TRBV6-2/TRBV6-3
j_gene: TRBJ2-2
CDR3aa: ASSSTGATGELF

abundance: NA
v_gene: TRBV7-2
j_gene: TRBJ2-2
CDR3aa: ASSYPGVGELF

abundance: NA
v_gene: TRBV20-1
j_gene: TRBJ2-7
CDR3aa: SARDPAHSYEQY

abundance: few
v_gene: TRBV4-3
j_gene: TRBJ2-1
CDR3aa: ASSQDRQGAGNEQF

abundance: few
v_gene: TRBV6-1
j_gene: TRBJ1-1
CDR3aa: ASSSYGPDTEAF

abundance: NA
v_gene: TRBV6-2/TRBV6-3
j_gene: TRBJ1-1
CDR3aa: ASSLWGPKGTEAF

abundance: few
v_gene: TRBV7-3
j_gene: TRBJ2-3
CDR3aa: ASSLLDPADTQY

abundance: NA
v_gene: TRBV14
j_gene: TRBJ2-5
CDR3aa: ASSQGVAGRWGETQY

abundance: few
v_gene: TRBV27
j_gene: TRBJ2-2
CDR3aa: ASSIGGAGELF

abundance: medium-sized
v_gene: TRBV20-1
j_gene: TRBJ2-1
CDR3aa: SATIAGGNNNEQF